This T cell receptor (beta chain) was recovered during a study of memory CD4+ T cells and cytomegalovirus serostatus. Study summary: Healthy Belgian adult donors included nine or ten CMV-positive and some 24 CMV-negative people.

Of note for this clone: The antigen is undetermined.

Findings of the study overall: Repertoires predicted CMV serostatus with median bootstrapped AUC of about 0.96. Of around 160 reported CMV TCRbeta sequences, some 70 were found in memory CD4+ repertoires.

The sort gate was single viable CD3+CD4+CD8-CD45RO+ cells for memory CD4+ T cells. Here immunoSEQ multiplex PCR was the method, and the copy in TCRdb shows in-frame clones only, minus some. The sample records some 87,000 clones, 75% to 90% being singletons. The sequence was obtained from an adult in good health and CMV-seropositive. The sequenced sample was memory CD4+ T cells from blood.

As DNA, the CDR3 is TGTGCCAGCAGCTTCTCTAGCACAGATACGCAGTATTTT. It codes for CASSFSSTDTQYF. V gene TRBV5-6 combines with J gene TRBJ2-3, with unresolved D. The CDR3 runs 13 residues. Germline V CDR1 and CDR2: SGHDT, YYEEEE. V lost 2 bases and J lost 0, with 4 bases in between.